These 13 T cell receptor beta chains were all obtained from the same sample, sequenced in a study of shared clonotypes between healthy human individuals. The method was immunoSEQ multiplex PCR; TCRdb's version includes in-frame clones alone and lacks a portion of them. This table has approximately 2.3 million clones, about 92% appearing once. Sequencing was performed on naive CD4+ T cells from PBMCs. Documented subset: CD45RA+ positively selected. Receptors were obtained from a man aged 18 to 35 in good health. Some clones in this sample may be carry-over from other donors' samples.

The chain couples TRBV5-1 to TRBJ1-1; D ambiguous. In germline, CDR1 is SGHRS, CDR2 YFSETQ. The CDR3 consists of 13 residues. Trimming removed 0 bases from V and 5 bases from J, with 8 bases in between. CDR3 amino acids: CASSLESETEAFF. For the CDR3, the DNA is TGCGCCAGCAGCTTGGAATCAGAGACTGAAGCTTTCTTT.

The chain carries TRBV10-3 and TRBJ1-5; the match to TRBD1 covers 11 bases. V dropped 4 bases and J dropped 4; count of bases not matched to a gene: 6. Germline V lookup: CDR1 ENHRY, CDR2 SYGVKD. The CDR3 sequence is 16 residues long. CDR3 region: CAISGWGQGVNQPQHF. DNA of the CDR3: TGTGCCATCAGTGGCTGGGGACAGGGGGTGAATCAGCCCCAGCATTTT.

The V call is TRBV5-1, the J call TRBJ2-7, with D unresolved. The CDR3 extends over 12 amino acids. Between the trimmed V and J ends, which lost 4 bases and 0 bases, there was a span of 5 bases. Germline values: CDR1 SGHRS, CDR2 YFSETQ. CDR3 bases: TGCGCCAGCAGCGCCACCTCCTACGAGCAGTACTTC. This encodes CASSATSYEQYF.

This clone appeared a single time. The chain joins TRBV27 to TRBJ1-2; D is unresolved. Germline-derived CDR1 and CDR2 are MNHEY and SMNVEV (reference sequence). The CDR3 is 13 residues long. Trimming stripped 0 bases from V and 4 bases from J, with 6 bases between. CDR3 residues: CASSLSDGYGYTF. In nucleotides, the CDR3 is TGTGCCAGCAGTTTATCGGACGGCTATGGCTACACCTTC.

V is TRBV6-4 and J is TRBJ2-1; perhaps TRBD1 as D (6 bases). The V end was cut by 0 bases, the J end by 4 bases, with 16 bases between. Germline CDR1 is MRHNA and CDR2 is SNTAGT. This CDR3 comprises 17 residues. This chain's CDR3 is CASSDSRGGRGYNEQFF. The DNA of the CDR3 is TGTGCCAGCAGTGACTCGAGGGGCGGAAGGGGGTACAATGAGCAGTTCTTC.

The genes are TRBV5-4 and TRBJ1-2, with D perhaps TRBD1 (5 bases). The CDR3 extends over 14 amino acids. CDR1 and CDR2 (germline): SGHNT, YYREEE (reference sequence). Trimming removed 0 bases at V and 5 bases at J, with 11 bases between. The CDR3 sequence is CASSLEGPPYGYTF. CDR3 in DNA: TGTGCCAGCAGCTTGGAGGGACCGCCGTATGGCTACACCTTC.

As DNA, the CDR3 is TGTGCCACCAGAAAATCAAGACAGGGGGCTATTGGAAACACCATATATTTT. It specifies CATRKSRQGAIGNTIYF. The V and J genes are TRBV15 and TRBJ1-3; 10 nucleotides agree with TRBD1. V dropped 6 bases and J dropped 3; count of bases not matched to a gene: 11. The CDR3 consists of 17 residues. Germline assignment: CDR1 LNHNV and CDR2 YYDKDF (reference sequence).

The V and J genes are TRBV7-6 and TRBJ2-1, with no clear D. The CDR3 spans 14 residues. Trimming took 6 bases from V and 5 from J, leaving 14 bases between them. From germline, CDR1 is SGHVS and CDR2 FNYEAQ. The CDR3 nucleotides read TGTGCCAGCAGTATAGGGTTAACGGACAATGAGCAGTTCTTC. Residues: CASSIGLTDNEQFF.

The genes are TRBV4-3 and TRBJ1-1; D perhaps matches TRBD1 (6 bases). The V gene lost 0 bases and the J gene lost 0 bases, with 11 bases spanning the gap. The CDR3 runs to 16 residues. CDR1 is LGHNA and CDR2 is YSLEER in the germline V gene. CDR3 in DNA: TGCGCCAGCAGCCAAGAATGGGGACACCTGAACACTGAAGCTTTCTTT. Protein product: CASSQEWGHLNTEAFF.

The chain is built from TRBV9 and TRBJ2-1; 9 nucleotides match TRBD2. Germline CDR1 reads SGDLS; CDR2 reads YYNGEE. The CDR3 contains 16 residues. V shed 0 bases, J shed 4 bases, and the junction held 5 bases outside the gene matches. CDR3 amino acids: CASSVATTSGYNEQFF. For the CDR3, the DNA is TGTGCCAGCAGCGTAGCTACGACTAGCGGATACAATGAGCAGTTCTTC. The whole variable domain, filled in from reference TRBV9 and TRBJ2-1, reads DSGVTQTPKHLITATGQRVTLRCSPRSGDLSVYWYQQSLDQGLQFLIQYYNGEERAKGNILERFSAQQFPDLHSELNLSSLELGDSALYFCASSVATTSGYNEQFFGPGTRLTVL.

On this clone: Relative to the germline gene, one junction end is altered; a read error may explain this. This rearrangement joins TRBV9 to TRBJ2-3; the D is unclear. Germline V gene data show CDR1 as SGDLS and CDR2 as YYNGEE. The CDR3 extends over 13 amino acids. The CDR3 reads CASSTRTYSTPDF. In nucleotides, the CDR3 is TGTGCCAGCAGCACAAGGACCTATTCGACGCCGGATTTT.

V and J are TRBV7-9 and TRBJ2-5, with 12 bases fitting TRBD2. The junction had 6 bases not matched to a gene; V was cut back by 5 bases and J by 5 bases. The CDR3 is 15 amino acids. Germline loops: CDR1 SEHNR, CDR2 FQNEAQ (reference sequence). CDR3 amino acids: CASSPTSGSIETQYF. The CDR3 DNA reads as TGTGCCAGCAGCCCGACTAGCGGGAGTATTGAGACCCAGTACTTC.

This chain joins TRBV27 and TRBJ1-5; 11 bases agree with TRBD1. The CDR3 is 16 amino acids. V gave up 4 bases and J gave up 4 bases; unmatched junction bases: 6. The germline CDR1 and CDR2 sequences are MNHEY and SMNVEV (reference sequence). DNA for the CDR3: TGTGCCAGCAGTTCCCGGACAGGGGGCTTGAATCAGCCCCAGCATTTT. It translates to CASSSRTGGLNQPQHF.